These 19 T cell receptor beta chains were sequenced from one sample in a study of blood T cell repertoires in COVID-19. Here immunoSEQ multiplex PCR was the method, and the copy in TCRdb shows in-frame clones only, minus some. This table has 110,000 to 150,000 clones, approximately 90% appearing once. Material for sequencing was peripheral blood. Receptors originate from a woman in her fifties or sixties with active COVID-19.

This chain links TRBV5-4 with TRBJ1-1; tentatively, D is TRBD1 (5 bases). In germline, CDR1 is SGHNT, CDR2 YYREEE (reference sequence). The CDR3 loop spans 13 amino acids. V lost 4 bases and J lost 2, with 9 bases in between. CDR3 bases: TGTGCCAGCAGCGGGGCCCCCAACACTGAAGCTTTCTTT. Amino acid sequence: CASSGAPNTEAFF.

The V call is TRBV4-1, the J call TRBJ2-5; 7 bases align to TRBD1. CDR3 length equals 14 residues. V was clipped by 3 bases and J by 3 bases; unmatched bases: 4. Germline V gene lookup returns CDR1 MGHRA and CDR2 YSYEKL. CDR3 nucleotides: TGCGCCAGCAGCCAGAGTGACAGGGAAGAGACCCAGTACTTC. It yields the protein CASSQSDREETQYF.

DNA of the CDR3: TGCGCCAGCAGACCGGGACAGACGAACACCGGGGAGCTGTTTTTT. Its protein product is CASRPGQTNTGELFF. The V and J genes are TRBV5-1 and TRBJ2-2; TRBD1 agrees at 7 bases. V trimming: 5 bases; J trimming: 0 bases; junction bases outside the gene matches: 4. CDR1 and CDR2 (germline): SGHRS, YFSETQ. CDR3 size: 15 residues.

The CDR3 loop reads CASSDPGTSGSKGYNEQFF. In nucleotides, the CDR3 is TGTGCCAGCAGCGACCCCGGGACTAGCGGGAGTAAGGGGTACAATGAGCAGTTCTTC. V and J are TRBV9 and TRBJ2-1, with 14 bases aligning to TRBD2. Losses at the gene ends were 3 bases for V and 4 bases for J; bases not matched to a gene: 12. Germline CDR1 SGDLS, CDR2 YYNGEE. CDR3 length equals 19 residues.

This rearrangement joins TRBV18 to TRBJ2-7, with 9 bases fitting TRBD2. The V segment lost 2 bases and the J segment 3 bases; nucleotides outside the gene matches: 2. CDR3 length: 14 amino acids. Germline V gene lookup returns CDR1 KGHSH and CDR2 LQKENI. The CDR3 protein is CASSPVAGVYEQYF. The DNA for the CDR3 is TGTGCCAGCTCACCAGTAGCGGGAGTCTACGAGCAGTACTTC. Using reference TRBV18 and TRBJ2-7 for the parts outside the CDR3, the full variable domain is NAGVMQNPRHLVRRRGQEARLRCSPMKGHSHVYWYRQLPEEGLKFMVYLQKENIIDESGMPKERFSAEFPKEGPSILRIQQVVRGDSAAYFCASSPVAGVYEQYFGPGTRLTVT.

The chain employs TRBV28 and TRBJ1-2; no clear D gene. The germline V gene encodes CDR1 MDHEN and CDR2 SYDVKM. Trimming stripped 2 bases from V and 4 bases from J, with 8 bases between. The CDR3 is 13 amino acids. The CDR3 region has the DNA TGTGCCAGCAGTTTAGGTCCGGTCTATGGCTACACCTTC. As protein: CASSLGPVYGYTF.

The rearrangement joins TRBV7-3 to TRBJ1-6; no reliable D call. The CDR3 length is 14 residues. The V and J ends lost 5 bases and 4 bases respectively, with 9 bases between them. The germline V gene encodes CDR1 SGHTA and CDR2 FQGTGA. The CDR3 region is CASSQHRYNSPLHF. The CDR3 coding sequence is TGTGCCAGCAGCCAACACAGATATAATTCACCCCTCCACTTT. Complete variable domain (other parts from reference TRBV7-3 and TRBJ1-6): GAGVSQTPSNKVTEKGKYVELRCDPISGHTALYWYRQSLGQGPEFLIYFQGTGAADDSGLPNDRFFAVRPEGSVSTLKIQRTERGDSAVYLCASSQHRYNSPLHFGNGTRLTVT.

The genes are TRBV7-9 and TRBJ1-2; D gene uncertain. Germline CDR1 is SEHNR and CDR2 is FQNEAQ (reference sequence). The CDR3 covers 15 residues. The V and J ends lost 3 bases and 5 bases respectively, with 16 bases between them. This chain's CDR3 is CASSFSRTDLYGYTF. CDR3 nucleotides: TGTGCCAGCAGCTTCTCCAGGACGGACTTATATGGCTACACCTTC. Full variable domain (remainder filled in from reference TRBV7-9 and TRBJ1-2): DTGVSQNPRHKITKRGQNVTFRCDPISEHNRLYWYRQTLGQGPEFLTYFQNEAQLEKSRLLSDRFSAERPKGSFSTLEIQRTEQGDSAMYLCASSFSRTDLYGYTFGSGTRLTVV.

This clone occurred once. The chain recombines TRBV28 with TRBJ2-7; 7 bases are shared with TRBD2. V shed 3 bases and J 9 bases; nucleotides not matched to a gene: 11. Germline V gene data show CDR1 as MDHEN and CDR2 as SYDVKM. The CDR3 has 14 residues. The CDR3 nucleotides read TGTGCCAGCAGTTTCGGCGGGAGCCTGTCGACGCAGTACTTC. Amino acid sequence: CASSFGGSLSTQYF. Full variable domain (remainder filled in from reference TRBV28 and TRBJ2-7): DVKVTQSSRYLVKRTGEKVFLECVQDMDHENMFWYRQDPGLGLRLIYFSYDVKMKEKGDIPEGYSVSREKKERFSLILESASTNQTSMYLCASSFGGSLSTQYFGPGTRLTVT.

This clone was seen just once. The chain recombines TRBV25-1 with TRBJ2-1; TRBD1 matches 9 bases. The CDR3 loop spans 15 amino acids. Germline V gene data show CDR1 as MGHDK and CDR2 as SYGVNS. V gave up 1 base and J gave up 8 bases; unmatched junction bases: 6. CDR3 sequence reads: CASSELGTGQDEQFF. DNA for the CDR3: TGTGCCAGCAGTGAATTAGGGACAGGGCAAGATGAGCAGTTCTTC.

The rearrangement uses TRBV14 and TRBJ1-4; D is perhaps TRBD1 (5 bases). Trimming cost V 8 bases and J 7 bases, with 14 bases left between them. This CDR3 contains 13 residues. Germline assignment: CDR1 SGHDN and CDR2 FVKESK. This CDR3 is CASGPGGGEKLFF. CDR3 nucleotide sequence: TGTGCCAGCGGACCTGGGGGGGGTGAAAAACTGTTTTTT.

J is TRBJ1-6 and V is TRBV5-1; D perhaps matches TRBD1 (5 bases). Trimming shortened V by 0 bases and J by 8 bases, and 12 bases separated the two germline ends. The germline V gene encodes CDR1 SGHRS and CDR2 YFSETQ. The CDR3 has 15 amino acids. The chain's CDR3 is CASSLEGEVYSPLHF. DNA of the CDR3: TGCGCCAGCAGCTTGGAAGGGGAAGTTTATTCACCCCTCCACTTT.

The chain joins TRBV7-3 to TRBJ2-3; no firm D call. Germline CDR1 SGHTA, CDR2 FQGTGA. The ends were cut back, 5 bases at V and 4 bases at J, with 10 bases in the middle. The CDR3 sequence is 13 residues long. CDR3 bases: TGTGCCAGCAGCCGTGGCGGCGCAGATACGCAGTATTTT. Protein product: CASSRGGADTQYF.

The rearrangement links TRBV11-2 to TRBJ1-4; D is uncertain. Trimming took 1 base from V and 6 from J, leaving 6 bases between them. Per the germline V gene, CDR1 is SGHAT and CDR2 is FQNNGV. This CDR3 region has 13 residues. CDR3: CASSLGAYEKLFF. The DNA for the CDR3 is TGTGCCAGCAGCTTAGGAGCTTATGAAAAACTGTTTTTT.

As concerns this clone: Sequence at one end of the junction differs from germline and may be a read error. CDR3 coding DNA: TGTGCCAGCAGCTTGGATCCTTGGTTTTCGGGACAGGACTTC. This encodes CASSLDPWFSGQDF. The chain joins TRBV5-4 to TRBJ1-2; 8 positions agree with TRBD1. The CDR3 extends over 14 amino acids. Germline values: CDR1 SGHNT, CDR2 YYREEE (reference sequence). Filled out from reference TRBV5-4 and TRBJ1-2, the complete variable domain reads ETGVTQSPTHLIKTRGQQVTLRCSSQSGHNTVSWYQQALGQGPQFIFQYYREEENGRGNFPPRFSGLQFPNYSSELNVNALELDDSALYLCASSLDPWFSGQDFGSGTRLTVV.

The chain couples TRBV7-2 to TRBJ1-5, with a weak D call TRBD1 (5 bases). V shed 2 bases and J shed 4 bases, with 15 bases lying between them. The length of the CDR3 is 16 residues. The germline V gene has CDR1 SGHTA and CDR2 FQGNSA. CDR3 sequence reads: CASSLLVGQPNQPQHF. CDR3 nucleotides: TGTGCCAGCAGCTTATTAGTAGGACAACCGAATCAGCCCCAGCATTTT.

The chain employs TRBV6-6 and TRBJ1-1; D possibly corresponds to TRBD1 (5 bases). The CDR3 extends over 13 amino acids. Trimming stripped 8 bases from V and 1 base from J, with 11 bases between. CDR1 is MNHNY, CDR2 SVGAGI, per germline (reference sequence). This chain's CDR3 is CASEGRGNTEAFF. The CDR3 region has the DNA TGTGCCAGCGAGGGGCGGGGGAACACTGAAGCTTTCTTT.

The chain has TRBV5-1 and TRBJ2-7; D ambiguous. Germline lookup yields CDR1 SGHRS and CDR2 YFSETQ. V dropped 4 bases and J dropped 6 bases, with 8 bases sitting between them. This CDR3 has 11 residues. DNA for the CDR3: TGCGCCAGCAGCGGAGCGTTCGAGCAGTACTTC. Its translation: CASSGAFEQYF.

The V call is TRBV19, the J call TRBJ2-7, with 8 positions matching TRBD2. Germline CDR1 and CDR2: LNHDA and SQIVND (reference sequence). V lost 8 bases to trimming and J lost 3 bases; unmatched junction nucleotides: 15. The CDR3 has 16 amino acids. In DNA form, the CDR3 reads TGTGCCAGTGCCCCGATGACTCGCGGGAGGAACTACGAGCAGTACTTC. Its translation: CASAPMTRGRNYEQYF.